This passage covers 11 T cell receptor beta chains from one sample sequenced in a study of cytomegalovirus exposure and HLA in healthy donors. Amplification used 60 Vbeta primers and 13 Jbeta primers. This table comes from immunoSEQ multiplex PCR, and its TCRdb copy is limited to in-frame clones, with some not included. The sample has 180,000 or so clones; about four fifths are singletons. The material sequenced was PBMCs. These receptors were obtained from a male donor in good health and CMV-seronegative.

This chain connects TRBV5-4 to TRBJ1-1; TRBD1 agrees at 7 bases. This CDR3 region has 14 residues. Looked up from germline, CDR1 is SGHNT and CDR2 is YYREEE (reference sequence). After removal of 4 bases from V and 1 base from J, the junction contained 4 bases not matched to a gene. DNA of the CDR3: TGTGCCAGCAGCAACCGGACAGGGAACACTGAAGCTTTCTTT. Amino acid sequence: CASSNRTGNTEAFF.

The V gene is TRBV9, the J gene TRBJ1-1; D unclear. Germline V lookup: CDR1 SGDLS, CDR2 YYNGEE. With 0 bases removed from V and 1 base from J, the gap between germline ends came to 10 bases. The CDR3 totals 15 residues. The CDR3 region is CASSVEPRQNTEAFF. The CDR3 DNA is TGTGCCAGCAGCGTAGAGCCACGCCAGAACACTGAAGCTTTCTTT.

The chain combines TRBV9 with TRBJ1-3; D possibly corresponds to TRBD1 (5 bases). Trimming shortened V by 0 bases and J by 0 bases, and 7 bases separated the two germline ends. Germline V gene sequence: CDR1 SGDLS, CDR2 YYNGEE. The CDR3 contains 15 residues. CDR3 nucleotides: TGTGCCAGCAGCGTAGGACAGACCTCTGGAAACACCATATATTTT. Its translation: CASSVGQTSGNTIYF.

This clone appeared a few times. The chain has TRBV7-6 and TRBJ1-5; D is unclear. Germline values: CDR1 SGHVS, CDR2 FNYEAQ. The CDR3 consists of 17 residues. Trimming left V 1 base short and J 3 bases short, with 16 bases between. This chain's CDR3 is CASSLGAGVGDNQPQHF. In nucleotides, the CDR3 is TGTGCCAGCAGCTTAGGGGCTGGCGTGGGAGACAATCAGCCCCAGCATTTT.

The CDR3 protein is CASSSRDSNQPQHF. The DNA for the CDR3 is TGTGCCAGCAGCTCCCGCGATAGCAATCAGCCCCAGCATTTT. The chain has TRBV5-6 and TRBJ1-5, with unresolved D. The CDR3 has 14 residues. V was trimmed by 3 bases and J by 0 bases, leaving 7 bases between them. Germline CDR1 reads SGHDT; CDR2 reads YYEEEE. The variable domain in full, completed from reference TRBV5-6 and TRBJ1-5, reads DAGVTQSPTHLIKTRGQQVTLRCSPKSGHDTVSWYQQALGQGPQFIFQYYEEEERQRGNFPDRFSGHQFPNYSSELNVNALLLGDSALYLCASSSRDSNQPQHFGDGTRLSIL.

Only a few counts were recorded for this clone. The genes are TRBV11-2 and TRBJ2-7, with D possibly matching TRBD1 (6 bases). The CDR3 is 14 amino acids. V lost 2 bases and J 3 bases, leaving 11 bases between the germline ends. Germline V gene data show CDR1 as SGHAT and CDR2 as FQNNGV. The CDR3 reads CASSLTGTLYEQYF. CDR3 DNA: TGTGCCAGCAGCTTAACAGGGACCCTCTACGAGCAGTACTTC.

The chain links TRBV27 to TRBJ2-1; 13 bases are shared with TRBD2. Per germline, CDR1 MNHEY and CDR2 SMNVEV (reference sequence). Trimming at V came to 7 bases and at J to 6 bases, leaving 12 bases not matched to a gene. This CDR3 spans 17 amino acids. The CDR3 is CASMNPIRLAGGNEQFF. CDR3 DNA sequence: TGTGCCAGCATGAACCCAATACGACTAGCGGGAGGCAATGAGCAGTTCTTC.

In this sample, this clone turned up once. The V gene is TRBV5-6, the J gene TRBJ2-6; D gene uncertain. Per germline, CDR1 SGHDT and CDR2 YYEEEE. This CDR3 contains 16 residues. Trimming pared 0 bases from V and 0 bases from J, leaving 7 bases between. In DNA form, the CDR3 reads TGTGCCAGCAGCTTGGGACTTTCCTCTGGGGCCAACGTCCTGACTTTC. This gives the protein CASSLGLSSGANVLTF.

Of note for this clone: Other DNA sequences in this sample translate to the same CDR3. This rearrangement joins TRBV2 to TRBJ1-3; D is unclear. Germline lookup yields CDR1 SNHLY and CDR2 FYNNEI. The CDR3 length is 18 residues. Trimming pared 1 base from V and 1 base from J, leaving 17 bases between. This chain's CDR3 is CASSEVGLGSRSGNTIYF. The CDR3 DNA is TGTGCCAGCAGTGAAGTCGGGTTGGGGAGTAGATCTGGAAACACCATATATTTT.

The chain recombines TRBV11-1 with TRBJ1-1, with D possibly being TRBD1 (5 bases). Germline V gives CDR1 SGHAT, CDR2 FQDESV (reference sequence). Trimming shortened V by 5 bases and J by 0 bases, and 16 bases separated the two germline ends. The CDR3 has 16 residues. The CDR3 sequence: CASSPRGRTVNTEAFF. DNA of the CDR3: TGTGCCAGCAGCCCTAGGGGAAGGACGGTGAACACTGAAGCTTTCTTT. The full variable domain, completed using reference TRBV11-1 and TRBJ1-1, is EAEVAQSPRYKITEKSQAVAFWCDPISGHATLYWYRQILGQGPELLVQFQDESVVDDSQLPKDRFSAERLKGVDSTLKIQPAELGDSAMYLCASSPRGRTVNTEAFFGQGTRLTVV.

The rearrangement uses TRBV6-1 and TRBJ2-3, with D hard to call. Germline CDR1 MNHNS, CDR2 SASEGT. The V end was cut by 2 bases, the J end by 5 bases, with 17 bases between. This CDR3 is built from 16 residues. CDR3 loop: CASSEMGVDVVDTQYF. For the CDR3, the DNA is TGTGCCAGCAGTGAAATGGGCGTGGATGTAGTAGATACGCAGTATTTT.